This T cell receptor beta chain was sequenced during a study of cytomegalovirus exposure and HLA in healthy donors. The study's findings and limits: Among the CMV-associated chains, a few were confirmed in vitro as specific for CMV antigens.

The CDR3 covers 16 residues. The junction had 6 bases not matched to a gene; V was cut back by 0 bases and J by 5 bases. Germline CDR1 is LGHNA and CDR2 is YNFKEQ. On this clone: Its antigen is as yet unknown.

Clones were sequenced by immunoSEQ multiplex PCR, and TCRdb holds only the in-frame ones, with some missing. The table has roughly 250,000 clones, more than 75% seen once. Sequencing was carried out using PBMCs. This sequence joins TRBV4-2 and TRBJ1-4; 7 nucleotides match TRBD1. This TCR came from a woman aged 30 to 39 in good health and CMV-seropositive. In DNA form, the CDR3 reads TGTGCCAGCAGCCAAGAGGGACAGACCCTAAATGAAAAACTGTTTTTT. It translates to CASSQEGQTLNEKLFF.